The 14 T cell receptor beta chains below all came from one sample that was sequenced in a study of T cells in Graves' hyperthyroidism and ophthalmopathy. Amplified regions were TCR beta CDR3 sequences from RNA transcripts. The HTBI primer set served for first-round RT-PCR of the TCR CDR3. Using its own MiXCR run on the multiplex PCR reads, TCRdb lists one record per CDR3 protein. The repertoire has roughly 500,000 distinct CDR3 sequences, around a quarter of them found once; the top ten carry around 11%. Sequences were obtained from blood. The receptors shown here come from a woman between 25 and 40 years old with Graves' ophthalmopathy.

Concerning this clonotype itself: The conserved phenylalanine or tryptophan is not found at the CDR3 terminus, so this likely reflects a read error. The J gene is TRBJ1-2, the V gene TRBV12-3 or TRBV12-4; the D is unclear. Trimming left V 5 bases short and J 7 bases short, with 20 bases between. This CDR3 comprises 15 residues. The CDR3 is CASSDAAAGMVGYTY. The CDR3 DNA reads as TGTGCCAGCAGTGATGCGGCGGCGGGGATGGTTGGCTACACCTAC.

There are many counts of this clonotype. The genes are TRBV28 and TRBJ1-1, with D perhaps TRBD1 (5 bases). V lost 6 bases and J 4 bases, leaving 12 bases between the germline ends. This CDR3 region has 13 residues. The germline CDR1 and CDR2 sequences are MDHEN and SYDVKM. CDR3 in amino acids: CASSLPGITEAFF. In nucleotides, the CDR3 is TGTGCCAGCAGCCTCCCAGGGATCACTGAAGCTTTCTTT.

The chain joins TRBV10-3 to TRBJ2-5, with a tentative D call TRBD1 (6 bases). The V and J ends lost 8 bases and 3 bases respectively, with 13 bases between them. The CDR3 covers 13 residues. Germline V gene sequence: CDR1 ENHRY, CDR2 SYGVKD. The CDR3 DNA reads TGTGCCATCGCCGCAGACAGGAAAGAGACCCAGTACTTC. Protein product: CAIAADRKETQYF.

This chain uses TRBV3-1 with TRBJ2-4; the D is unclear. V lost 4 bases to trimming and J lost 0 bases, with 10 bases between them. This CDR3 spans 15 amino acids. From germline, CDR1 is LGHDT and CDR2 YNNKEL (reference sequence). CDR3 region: CASSLSRQAKNIQYF. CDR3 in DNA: TGTGCCAGCAGCCTTTCTCGTCAAGCCAAAAACATTCAGTACTTC.

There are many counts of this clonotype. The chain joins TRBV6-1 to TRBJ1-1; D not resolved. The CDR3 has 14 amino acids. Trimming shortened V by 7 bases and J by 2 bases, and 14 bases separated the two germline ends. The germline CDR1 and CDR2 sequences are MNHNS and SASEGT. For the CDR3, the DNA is TGTGCCAGCAACGGGCGGACGGAAAACACTGAAGCTTTCTTT. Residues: CASNGRTENTEAFF.

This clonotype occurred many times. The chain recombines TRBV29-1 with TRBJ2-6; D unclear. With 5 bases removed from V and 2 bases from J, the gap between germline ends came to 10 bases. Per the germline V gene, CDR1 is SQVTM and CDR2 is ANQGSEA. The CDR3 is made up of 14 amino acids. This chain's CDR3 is CSVYGSAGANVLTF. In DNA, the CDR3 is TGCAGCGTTTACGGGTCGGCTGGGGCCAACGTCCTGACTTTC.

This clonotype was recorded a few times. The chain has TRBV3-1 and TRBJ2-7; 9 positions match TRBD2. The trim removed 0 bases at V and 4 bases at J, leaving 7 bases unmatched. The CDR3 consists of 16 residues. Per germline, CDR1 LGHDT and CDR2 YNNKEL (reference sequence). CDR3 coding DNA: TGTGCCAGCAGCCAAGATGGCGGGGGGGCAGTTTACGAGCAGTACTTC. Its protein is CASSQDGGGAVYEQYF.

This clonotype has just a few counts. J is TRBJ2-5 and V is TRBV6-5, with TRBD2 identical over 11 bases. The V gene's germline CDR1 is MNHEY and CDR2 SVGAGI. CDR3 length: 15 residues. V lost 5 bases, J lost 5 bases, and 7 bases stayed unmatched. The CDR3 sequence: CASSMGLADWETQYF. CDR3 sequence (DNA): TGTGCCAGCAGTATGGGACTAGCGGACTGGGAGACCCAGTACTTC.

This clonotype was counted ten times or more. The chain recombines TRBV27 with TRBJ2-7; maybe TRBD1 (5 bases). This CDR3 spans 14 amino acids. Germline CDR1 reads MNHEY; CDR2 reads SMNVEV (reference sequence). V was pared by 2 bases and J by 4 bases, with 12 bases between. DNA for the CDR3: TGTGCCAGCAGTTTACAAATGCAGGGTTACGAGCAGTACTTC. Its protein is CASSLQMQGYEQYF.

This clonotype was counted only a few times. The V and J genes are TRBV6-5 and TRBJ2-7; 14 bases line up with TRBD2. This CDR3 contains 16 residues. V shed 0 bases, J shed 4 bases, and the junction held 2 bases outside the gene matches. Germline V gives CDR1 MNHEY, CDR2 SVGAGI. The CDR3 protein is CASSYSRTSGRYEQYF. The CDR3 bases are TGTGCCAGCAGTTACTCTCGGACTAGCGGGAGGTACGAGCAGTACTTC.

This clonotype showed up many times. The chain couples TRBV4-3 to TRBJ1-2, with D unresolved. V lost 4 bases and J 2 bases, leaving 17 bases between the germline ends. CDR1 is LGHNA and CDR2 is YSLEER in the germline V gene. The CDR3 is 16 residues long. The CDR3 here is CASSRSFLNPNYGYTF. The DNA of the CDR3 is TGCGCCAGCAGCCGTTCGTTTCTCAACCCCAACTATGGCTACACCTTC.

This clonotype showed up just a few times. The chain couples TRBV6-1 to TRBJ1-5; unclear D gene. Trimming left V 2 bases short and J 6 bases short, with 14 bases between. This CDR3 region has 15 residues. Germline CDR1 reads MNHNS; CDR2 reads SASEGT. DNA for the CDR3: TGTGCCAGCAGTGAATTTTTTGTGGATGGTCAGCCCCAGCATTTT. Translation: CASSEFFVDGQPQHF.

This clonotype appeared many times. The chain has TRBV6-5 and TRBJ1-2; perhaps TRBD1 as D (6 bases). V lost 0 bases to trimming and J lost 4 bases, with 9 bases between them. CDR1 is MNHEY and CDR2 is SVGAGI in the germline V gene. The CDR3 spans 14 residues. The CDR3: CASSYSSDSYGYTF. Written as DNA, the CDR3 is TGTGCCAGCAGTTACTCGTCGGACAGCTATGGCTACACCTTC.

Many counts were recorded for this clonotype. CDR3 protein: CSVGSMDTGELFF. The CDR3 DNA sequence: TGCAGCGTTGGAAGTATGGACACCGGGGAGCTGTTTTTT. The chain links TRBV29-1 to TRBJ2-2, with no clear D. CDR3 length: 13 residues. Germline lookup yields CDR1 SQVTM and CDR2 ANQGSEA. The V gene lost 4 bases and the J gene lost 3 bases, with 9 bases spanning the gap.